A single sample is the source of the 16 T cell receptor beta chains below, sequenced in a study of PD-L1 blockade in urothelial cancer. Libraries were prepared by immunoSEQ multiplex PCR; TCRdb keeps only in-frame clonotypes and omits some of them. The sample shows 58,000 or so clones, around 84% of them seen only once. Sequencing used PBMCs, obtained around atezolizumab (anti-PD-L1) treatment. These TCRs come from a man aged 50-60 years with urothelial cancer.

For the CDR3, the DNA is TGTGCCAGCAGCCGACTCATTAGCTCCTACGAGCAGTACTTC. The encoded protein is CASSRLISSYEQYF. The chain links TRBV28 to TRBJ2-7, with unresolved D. Germline assignment: CDR1 MDHEN and CDR2 SYDVKM. The CDR3 is 14 amino acids. V was cut by 6 bases and J by 0 bases, with 12 bases left in between.

This clone was seen a few times. The genes are TRBV29-1 and TRBJ1-3; 7 bases are a match to TRBD1. After removal of 7 bases from V and 0 bases from J, the junction contained 9 bases not matched to a gene. This CDR3 is 15 amino acids long. The germline V gene has CDR1 SQVTM and CDR2 ANQGSEA. CDR3 amino acids: CSASQGGHSGNTIYF. In DNA, the CDR3 is TGCAGCGCCAGCCAGGGGGGACACTCTGGAAACACCATATATTTT.

The chain recombines TRBV5-1 with TRBJ2-5, with TRBD2 identical over 7 bases. The V segment lost 2 bases and the J segment 5 bases; nucleotides outside the gene matches: 9. Germline CDR1 SGHRS, CDR2 YFSETQ. This CDR3 is built from 15 residues. CDR3: CASSFGGSGGETQYF. Written as DNA, the CDR3 is TGCGCCAGCAGCTTTGGCGGGAGTGGCGGGGAGACCCAGTACTTC.

In DNA, the CDR3 is TGTGCCAGCAGTTGGGGGGGGACAGGGGTGAGCGGAAACACCATATATTTT. This sequence encodes CASSWGGTGVSGNTIYF. The rearrangement joins TRBV28 to TRBJ1-3, with TRBD1 matching 10 bases. This CDR3 has 17 amino acids. V trimming: 4 bases; J trimming: 4 bases; junction bases outside the gene matches: 10. Germline V gene data show CDR1 as MDHEN and CDR2 as SYDVKM.

This chain connects TRBV27 to TRBJ2-3; 8 nucleotides line up with TRBD1. CDR1 and CDR2 (germline): MNHEY, SMNVEV (reference sequence). The CDR3 is 14 amino acids. Trimming took 3 bases from V and 6 from J; bases not matched to a gene: 5. The CDR3 protein is CASSLDRVTDTQYF. The CDR3 DNA reads as TGTGCCAGCAGTTTGGACAGGGTCACGGATACGCAGTATTTT.

The chain carries TRBV5-5 and TRBJ1-5; D possibly corresponds to TRBD1 (6 bases). The ends were cut back, 4 bases at V and 5 bases at J, with 13 bases in the middle. Germline loops: CDR1 SGHKS, CDR2 YYEKEE (reference sequence). The CDR3 totals 14 residues. Here the CDR3 reads CASSGGLGDQPQHF. The CDR3 DNA reads TGTGCCAGCAGCGGGGGCTTAGGGGATCAGCCCCAGCATTTT.

The chain has TRBV28 and TRBJ1-5; no clear D gene. Per the germline V gene, CDR1 is MDHEN and CDR2 is SYDVKM. Trimming left V 4 bases short and J 1 base short, with 8 bases between. The CDR3 runs 14 residues. The CDR3 nucleotides are TGTGCCAGCAGTTATGCGGGGAGCAATCAGCCCCAGCATTTT. As protein: CASSYAGSNQPQHF.

The chain links TRBV5-1 to TRBJ1-6, with 7 positions matching TRBD1. J lost 4 bases, V lost 5 bases, and 9 bases had no gene match. Germline V gene lookup returns CDR1 SGHRS and CDR2 YFSETQ. The CDR3 loop spans 16 amino acids. The CDR3 nucleotides read TGCGCCAGCAGAGGACAGGACAGATTATATAATTCACCCCTCCACTTT. This sequence encodes CASRGQDRLYNSPLHF.

There are a few counts of this clone. V and J are TRBV19 and TRBJ2-7; possible D gene TRBD2, 5 bases. Deletions cut 3 bases from V and 6 bases from J, with 15 bases between. The CDR3 length is 14 residues. Germline V gene lookup returns CDR1 LNHDA and CDR2 SQIVND (reference sequence). The CDR3 DNA reads as TGTGCCAGTAGTATCCAGGCGGGTATGGGCGAGCAGTACTTC. Its translation is CASSIQAGMGEQYF.

The chain carries TRBV5-1 and TRBJ1-2, with D maybe TRBD1 (6 bases). The V end was cut by 1 base, the J end by 4 bases, with 11 bases between. The CDR3 length is 14 residues. Germline-derived CDR1 and CDR2 are SGHRS and YFSETQ. DNA for the CDR3: TGCGCCAGCAGCTTGTCTGGACAGAGCTATGGCTACACCTTC. The encoded protein is CASSLSGQSYGYTF.

The V gene is TRBV28, the J gene TRBJ1-2; a possible D gene is TRBD1 (6 bases). V was trimmed by 7 bases and J by 0 bases, leaving 15 bases between them. The CDR3 totals 15 residues. The V gene's germline CDR1 is MDHEN and CDR2 SYDVKM. CDR3 loop: CASTLQTGANYGYTF. Here the CDR3 DNA reads TGTGCCAGCACACTCCAGACAGGAGCTAACTATGGCTACACCTTC.

The chain couples TRBV28 to TRBJ1-2; D is perhaps TRBD1 (6 bases). This CDR3 region has 11 residues. Germline values: CDR1 MDHEN, CDR2 SYDVKM. V was clipped by 6 bases and J by 8 bases, with 10 bases between them. In DNA form, the CDR3 reads TGTGCCAGCAGCCGGACAGAGGGCTACACCTTC. This gives the protein CASSRTEGYTF.

The V and J genes are TRBV19 and TRBJ1-3; 7 bases are shared with TRBD1. CDR3 length equals 16 residues. Per the germline V gene, CDR1 is LNHDA and CDR2 is SQIVND (reference sequence). Losses at the gene ends were 6 bases for V and 3 bases for J; bases not matched to a gene: 11. The CDR3 DNA sequence: TGTGCCAGTAGGCTACAGGGGCAGCTCAGTGGAAACACCATATATTTT. It specifies CASRLQGQLSGNTIYF.

The chain uses TRBV2 and TRBJ2-5; perhaps TRBD2 as D (5 bases). V lost 4 bases and J 12 bases, leaving 18 bases between the germline ends. The length of the CDR3 is 13 residues. Germline-derived CDR1 and CDR2 are SNHLY and FYNNEI. The CDR3 protein is CASSGAGAGVKYF. The CDR3 nucleotides read TGTGCCAGCAGTGGCGCAGGCGCGGGTGTAAAGTACTTC.

The V call is TRBV7-9, the J call TRBJ2-1, with TRBD2 matching 12 bases. Per germline, CDR1 SEHNR and CDR2 FQNEAQ (reference sequence). CDR3 size: 15 residues. V lost 6 bases to trimming and J lost 4 bases; unmatched junction nucleotides: 4. CDR3 in amino acids: CASRGTSGLYNEQFF. CDR3 coding DNA: TGTGCCAGCAGAGGGACTAGCGGGCTTTACAATGAGCAGTTCTTC. Full variable domain (missing parts from reference TRBV7-9 and TRBJ2-1): DTGVSQNPRHKITKRGQNVTFRCDPISEHNRLYWYRQTLGQGPEFLTYFQNEAQLEKSRLLSDRFSAERPKGSFSTLEIQRTEQGDSAMYLCASRGTSGLYNEQFFGPGTRLTVL.

This clone has a single count. A read error may account for a junction end that differs from germline. The chain links TRBV7-7 to TRBJ1-3, with D possibly being TRBD1 (5 bases). The CDR3 spans 15 residues. The germline gives CDR1 SSHAT, CDR2 FNYEAQ (reference sequence). CDR3 nucleotide sequence: TGTGCTAGCAGCTTAAACCAGGGAACCGGAAACACCATATATTTT. Translated, it gives CASSLNQGTGNTIYF.